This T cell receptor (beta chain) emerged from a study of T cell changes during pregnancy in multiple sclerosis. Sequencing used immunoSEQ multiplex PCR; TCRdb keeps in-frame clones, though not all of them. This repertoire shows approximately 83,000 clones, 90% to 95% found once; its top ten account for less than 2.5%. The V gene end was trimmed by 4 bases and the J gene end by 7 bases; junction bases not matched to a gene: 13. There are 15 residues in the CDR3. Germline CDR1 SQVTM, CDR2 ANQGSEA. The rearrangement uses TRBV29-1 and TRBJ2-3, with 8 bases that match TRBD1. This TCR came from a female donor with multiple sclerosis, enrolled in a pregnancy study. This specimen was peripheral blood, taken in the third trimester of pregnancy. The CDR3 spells CSVGPWDRPLHTQYF. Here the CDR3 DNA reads TGCAGCGTTGGGCCGTGGGACAGGCCCCTACATACGCAGTATTTT.